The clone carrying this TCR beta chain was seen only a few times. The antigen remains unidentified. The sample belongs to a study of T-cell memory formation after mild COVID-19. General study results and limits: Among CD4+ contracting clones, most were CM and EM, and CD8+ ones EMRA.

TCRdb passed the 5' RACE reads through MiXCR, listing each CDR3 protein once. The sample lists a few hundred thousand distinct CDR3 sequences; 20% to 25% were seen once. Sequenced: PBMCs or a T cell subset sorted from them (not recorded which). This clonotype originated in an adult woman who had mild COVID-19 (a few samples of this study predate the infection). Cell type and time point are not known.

This chain's CDR3 is CASSLMSANRGETQYF. The CDR3 nucleotides read TGCGCCAGCAGCTTGATGTCTGCTAACCGCGGGGAGACCCAGTACTTC. The V call is TRBV5-1, the J call TRBJ2-5, with D possibly TRBD2 on 5 matching bases. Germline V gene lookup returns CDR1 SGHRS and CDR2 YFSETQ. The CDR3 covers 16 residues. The V end lost 1 base, the J end lost 5 bases, and 18 bases lay between the germline ends. The variable domain in full, completed from reference TRBV5-1 and TRBJ2-5, reads KAGVTQTPRYLIKTRGQQVTLSCSPISGHRSVSWYQQTPGQGLQFLFEYFSETQRNKGNFPGRFSGRQFSNSRSEMNVSTLELGDSALYLCASSLMSANRGETQYFGPGTRLLVL.